The source of this T cell receptor (beta chain) is a study of cytomegalovirus exposure and HLA in healthy donors. Measured with immunoSEQ multiplex PCR; TCRdb has only the in-frame clones, and not every one. The data show more than 90,000 clones, roughly 82% seen once. On this clone itself: Its antigen remains unidentified.

General study points: In a later analysis, first-cohort TCR clusters were found to tend to co-occur in the roughly 120 validation repertoires. Some TCR beta chains (approximately 180 of them) were listed as cytomegalovirus-associated.

The specimen sequenced was PBMCs. This clonotype originated in a man aged 18 to 30 in good health and CMV-seronegative.

The CDR3 sequence is CASSPGLDYGYTF. The CDR3 region has the DNA TGTGCCAGCAGTCCGGGACTTGACTATGGCTACACCTTC. The chain carries TRBV28 and TRBJ1-2, with D possibly being TRBD1 (5 bases). Germline V lookup: CDR1 MDHEN, CDR2 SYDVKM. With 5 bases removed from V and 3 bases from J, the gap between germline ends came to 10 bases. The CDR3 has 13 amino acids.